The following is a TCR beta chain sequence with its context. Distinct nucleotide sequences in the sample also encode this CDR3. This sample is part of a study of T cells after somatic rescue of genetic block. TCRdb keeps only in-frame clones here, not all; method: immunoSEQ multiplex PCR. The data show around 67,000 clones, roughly 93% seen once. The origin of this receptor is a young man. Material: peripheral blood mononuclear cells (PBMCs).

The CDR3 DNA reads as TGTGCCAGCAGCTTGGACAGGGGTGGGACTGAAGCTTTCTTT. Encoded protein: CASSLDRGGTEAFF. This chain links TRBV5-6 with TRBJ1-1; 7 bases line up with TRBD1. Trimming removed 0 bases from V and 5 bases from J; junction bases left unmatched: 4. CDR1 SGHDT and CDR2 YYEEEE come from the germline V gene. The length of the CDR3 is 14 residues.